The 5 T cell receptor beta chains below all came from one sample that was sequenced in a study of shared clonotypes between healthy human individuals. Clones were sequenced by immunoSEQ multiplex PCR, and TCRdb holds only the in-frame ones, with some missing. The sample comprises over 800,000 clones, 90% to 95% of which are singletons, and 24% rests with the top ten. CD45RO-negative cells were positively selected for CCR7, leaving out terminally differentiated effector memory CD45RA+ cells. The sequencing input was naive CD8+ T cells sorted from blood. These receptors were obtained from a man aged 25-40 years in good health.

The chain recombines TRBV5-1 with TRBJ2-2, with unresolved D. The CDR3 loop spans 11 amino acids. V was shortened by 7 bases and J by 6 bases, with 7 bases between the two germline ends. The germline CDR1 and CDR2 sequences are SGHRS and YFSETQ. The CDR3 loop is CASLVSGELFF. CDR3 nucleotides: TGCGCCAGCCTCGTTTCCGGGGAGCTGTTTTTT.

V and J are TRBV7-8 and TRBJ1-2, with 9 bases lining up with TRBD1. This CDR3 is built from 17 residues. After removal of 5 bases from V and 2 bases from J, the junction contained 12 bases not matched to a gene. Germline loops: CDR1 SGHVS, CDR2 FQNEAQ. The CDR3 loop is CASSTHRGLEGNYGYTF. The DNA for the CDR3 is TGTGCCAGCAGCACACACAGGGGGCTTGAAGGGAACTATGGCTACACCTTC.

V is TRBV7-9 and J is TRBJ2-7; the match to TRBD2 covers 14 bases. From germline, CDR1 is SEHNR and CDR2 FQNEAQ (reference sequence). This CDR3 is built from 14 residues. Trimming cost V 5 bases and J 3 bases; bases outside gene matches: 0. CDR3: CASSGLAGGYEQYF. CDR3 DNA sequence: TGTGCCAGCAGCGGACTAGCGGGGGGCTACGAGCAGTACTTC.

This chain links TRBV5-8 with TRBJ2-6, with 7 bases identical to TRBD2. In germline, CDR1 is SGHTS, CDR2 YDEGEE. The CDR3 loop spans 18 amino acids. The ends lost 3 bases at V and 2 bases at J; junction bases unmatched: 11. The CDR3 reads CASSSLGRESPGANVLTF. CDR3 bases: TGTGCCAGCAGCTCCCTTGGGCGGGAGAGTCCTGGGGCCAACGTCCTGACTTTC.

The V and J genes are TRBV29-1 and TRBJ1-1; 8 bases match TRBD1. Germline assignment: CDR1 SQVTM and CDR2 ANQGSEA. Unmatched junction bases numbered 12, after V lost 6 bases and J lost 6 bases. CDR3 length equals 14 residues. CDR3 nucleotide sequence: TGCAGCGTGTCCCAGACAGGGGATTTCGCTGAAGCTTTCTTT. It yields the protein CSVSQTGDFAEAFF. Full variable domain (outside the CDR3, taken from reference TRBV29-1 and TRBJ1-1): SAVISQKPSRDICQRGTSLTIQCQVDSQVTMMFWYRQQPGQSLTLIATANQGSEATYESGFVIDKFPISRPNLTFSTLTVSNMSPEDSSIYLCSVSQTGDFAEAFFGQGTRLTVV.